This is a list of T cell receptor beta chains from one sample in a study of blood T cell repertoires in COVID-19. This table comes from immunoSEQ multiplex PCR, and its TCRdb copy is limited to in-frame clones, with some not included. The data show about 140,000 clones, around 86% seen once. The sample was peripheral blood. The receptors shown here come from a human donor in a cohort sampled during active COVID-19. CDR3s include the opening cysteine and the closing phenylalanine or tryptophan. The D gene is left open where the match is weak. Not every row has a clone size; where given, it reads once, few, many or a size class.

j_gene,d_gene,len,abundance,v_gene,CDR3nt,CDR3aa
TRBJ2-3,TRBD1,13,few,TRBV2,TGTGCCAGCAGTCGACAGGGAACAGATACGCAGTATTTT,CASSRQGTDTQYF
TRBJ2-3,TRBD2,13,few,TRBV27,TGTGCCAGCAGCAGCGGGGGCACAGATACGCAGTATTTT,CASSSGGTDTQYF
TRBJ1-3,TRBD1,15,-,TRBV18,TGTGCCAGCTCACGGGACAGTCCCTCTGGAAACACCATATATTTT,CASSRDSPSGNTIYF
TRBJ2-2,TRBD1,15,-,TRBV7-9,TGTGCCAGCAGCGGAGACCACAGGGGGGTGGTGGAGCTGTTTTTT,CASSGDHRGVVELFF
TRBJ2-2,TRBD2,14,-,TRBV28,TGTGCCAGCAGTTCCGGGGGGTACACCGGGGAGCTGTTTTTT,CASSSGGYTGELFF
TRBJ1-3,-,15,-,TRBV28,TGTGCCAGCAGTTTACCGGGGGGAGGCAGAAACACCATATATTTT,CASSLPGGGRNTIYF
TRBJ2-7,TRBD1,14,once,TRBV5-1,TGCGCCAGCAGCCCCCGGCAGGGGGCCTACGAGCAGTACTTC,CASSPRQGAYEQYF
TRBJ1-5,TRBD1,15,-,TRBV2,TGTGCCAGCACCCCGCTACAGGGGATCAATCAGCCCCAGCATTTT,CASTPLQGINQPQHF
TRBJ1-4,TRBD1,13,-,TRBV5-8,TGTGCCAGCAGCTGGGACAGGGGTGAAAAACTGTTTTTT,CASSWDRGEKLFF
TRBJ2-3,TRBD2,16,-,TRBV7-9,TGTGCCAGCAGCTTAGCGAGGGCTCGGGGGGCAGATACGCAGTATTTT,CASSLARARGADTQYF
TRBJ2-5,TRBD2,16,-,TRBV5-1,TGCGCCAGCAGCTTGGATGTAGCGGGGAGCCAAGAGACCCAGTACTTC,CASSLDVAGSQETQYF
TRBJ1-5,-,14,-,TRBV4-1,TGCGCCAGCAGCCAGGATGACTTCGATCAGCCCCAGCATTTT,CASSQDDFDQPQHF
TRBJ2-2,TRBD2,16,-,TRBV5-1,TGCGCCAGCAGCTCGGGGGGAGGTATAAACACCGGGGAGCTGTTTTTT,CASSSGGGINTGELFF
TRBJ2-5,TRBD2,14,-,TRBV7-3,TGTGCCAGCAGCCCTTCGGGGGGGCGGGAGACCCAGTACTTC,CASSPSGGRETQYF
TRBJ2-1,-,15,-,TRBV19,TGTGCCAGTAGTATAGGTGCAGGGGTCCACAATGAGCAGTTCTTC,CASSIGAGVHNEQFF
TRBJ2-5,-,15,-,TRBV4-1,TGCGCCAGCAGCCCCAGACCGGCGAAGGGGGAGACCCAGTACTTC,CASSPRPAKGETQYF
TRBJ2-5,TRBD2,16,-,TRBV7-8,TGTGCCAGCAGCTGGAAGGGACTAGCGGACAAAGAGACCCAGTACTTC,CASSWKGLADKETQYF
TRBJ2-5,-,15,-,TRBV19,TGTGCCAGTAGTATATCGGCGAGAGGGGGAGAGACCCAGTACTTC,CASSISARGGETQYF
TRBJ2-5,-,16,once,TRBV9,TGTGCCAGCAGCGTAGGCGCAGCGCCGTACCAAGAGACCCAGTACTTC,CASSVGAAPYQETQYF
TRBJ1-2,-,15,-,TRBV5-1,TGCGCCAGCAGCTTCGACAGGCCCTCGGACTATGGCTACACCTTC,CASSFDRPSDYGYTF
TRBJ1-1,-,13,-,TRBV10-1,TGCGCCAGCAAAAGGGGCTGGAACACTGAAGCTTTCTTT,CASKRGWNTEAFF
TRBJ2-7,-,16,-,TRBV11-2,TGTGCCAGCAGGACGGGCTCCGGGAGTCCTGTCTACGAGCAGTACTTC,CASRTGSGSPVYEQYF
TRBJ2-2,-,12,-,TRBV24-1,TGTGCCACCAGTAGACTAGCCGGGGAGCTGTTTTTT,CATSRLAGELFF
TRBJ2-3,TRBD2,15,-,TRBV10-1,TGCGCCAGCAGTGAAGGCGGGGGGAGCACAGATACGCAGTATTTT,CASSEGGGSTDTQYF
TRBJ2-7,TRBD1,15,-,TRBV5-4,TGTGCCAGCAGCTTCCTGGACAGGGGGCCCTACGAGCAGTACTTC,CASSFLDRGPYEQYF
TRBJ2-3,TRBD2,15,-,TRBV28,TGTGCCAGCAGCCCAGCGGGAGGGAGCACAGATACGCAGTATTTT,CASSPAGGSTDTQYF